Detailed here is one T cell receptor beta chain. The data are from a study of shared clonotypes between healthy human individuals. Trimming cost V 6 bases and J 4 bases, with 10 bases left between them. The germline CDR1 and CDR2 sequences are MDHEN and SYDVKM. The CDR3 has 13 residues. Here immunoSEQ multiplex PCR was the method, and the copy in TCRdb shows in-frame clones only, minus some. The table records fewer than 1.4 million clones, 70% to 80% of them present only once. The sequenced material came from memory CD4+ T cells from PBMCs. The subset denotes: CD45RA-negative fraction. The genes are TRBV28 and TRBJ1-5; no definite D call. The clonotype was recovered from a man younger than 35 in good health. Some clones in this sample may be carry-over from other donors' samples. CDR3 sequence reads: CASRRGINQPQHF. CDR3 bases: TGTGCCAGCAGAAGAGGGATTAATCAGCCCCAGCATTTT.